The rows below give T cell receptor beta chains drawn from one sample of a study of control samples from healthy donors and cancer patients. Sequencing was performed with immunoSEQ multiplex PCR; in TCRdb, only in-frame clones are kept and a portion is missing. Counted here are 150,000 or so clones, almost 90% occurring once; the ten biggest clones make up around 5%. Sequences were obtained from blood. The receptor source for this set is a woman in her 30s in good health. The CDR3 runs from the conserved cysteine through the conserved F or W. Fields, in order: D gene, J gene, clone size, V gene, CDR3 DNA, CDR3 protein. D genes are given only for firm matches. The size of a clone is reported for some rows only, either as once, few or many, or as a class for expanded clones.

D gene: TRBD1
J gene: TRBJ2-2
clone size: NA
V gene: TRBV6-1
CDR3 DNA: TGTGCCAGCAGTGAATTATTGGGGACAGGGTCCCCCGGGGAGCTGTTTTTT
CDR3 protein: CASSELLGTGSPGELFF

D gene: NA
J gene: TRBJ1-5
clone size: NA
V gene: TRBV28
CDR3 DNA: TGTGCCAGCAGTAAGGAGGATCAGCCCCAGCATTTT
CDR3 protein: CASSKEDQPQHF

D gene: TRBD1
J gene: TRBJ1-6
clone size: NA
V gene: TRBV7-9
CDR3 DNA: TGTGCCATCCGGGACAGGGTGCGGGGCTCACCCCTCCACTTT
CDR3 protein: CAIRDRVRGSPLHF

D gene: TRBD1
J gene: TRBJ2-3
clone size: NA
V gene: TRBV27
CDR3 DNA: TGTGCCAGCAGCCCGGGGACAGGGGCGAGCACAGATACGCAGTATTTT
CDR3 protein: CASSPGTGASTDTQYF

D gene: TRBD1
J gene: TRBJ2-3
clone size: NA
V gene: TRBV6-5
CDR3 DNA: TGTGCCAGCCGCAGGGGGAGTACAGATACGCAGTATTTT
CDR3 protein: CASRRGSTDTQYF

D gene: TRBD1
J gene: TRBJ1-2
clone size: NA
V gene: TRBV11-1
CDR3 DNA: TGTGCCAGCAGTCCGGGACAGTGGTCCTATGGCTACACCTTC
CDR3 protein: CASSPGQWSYGYTF

D gene: NA
J gene: TRBJ2-7
clone size: NA
V gene: TRBV25-1
CDR3 DNA: TGTGCCAGCAGTGAAAAAGGATGGGAAGGGTACGAGCAGTACTTC
CDR3 protein: CASSEKGWEGYEQYF

D gene: TRBD1
J gene: TRBJ1-1
clone size: NA
V gene: TRBV2
CDR3 DNA: TGTGCCAGCAGTTACCCAGGGGGGCGAATGAACACTGAAGCTTTCTTT
CDR3 protein: CASSYPGGRMNTEAFF

D gene: NA
J gene: TRBJ1-1
clone size: NA
V gene: TRBV3-1/TRBV3-2
CDR3 DNA: TGTGCCAGCAGCACCCGGCCCGGAACTGAAGCTTTCTTT
CDR3 protein: CASSTRPGTEAFF

D gene: NA
J gene: TRBJ1-2
clone size: NA
V gene: TRBV29-1
CDR3 DNA: TGCAGCGTATCAGACGGAAACGGGGATGGCTACACCTTC
CDR3 protein: CSVSDGNGDGYTF

D gene: TRBD2
J gene: TRBJ2-3
clone size: NA
V gene: TRBV27
CDR3 DNA: TGTGCCAGCCGACTAGATCATAGCGGGGGAGATACGCAGTATTTT
CDR3 protein: CASRLDHSGGDTQYF

D gene: NA
J gene: TRBJ2-7
clone size: NA
V gene: TRBV19
CDR3 DNA: TGTGCCAGTAGTAATCTGAGGTCTAGCTGTTACGAGCAGTACTTC
CDR3 protein: CASSNLRSSCYEQYF

D gene: NA
J gene: TRBJ2-7
clone size: NA
V gene: TRBV28
CDR3 DNA: TGTGCCAGCCAATATACGGCGGTGGACTGGGAGCAGTACTTC
CDR3 protein: CASQYTAVDWEQYF

D gene: NA
J gene: TRBJ1-3
clone size: NA
V gene: TRBV29-1
CDR3 DNA: TGCAGCGTTGTTGGATTCTCTGGAAACACCATATATTTT
CDR3 protein: CSVVGFSGNTIYF

D gene: TRBD1
J gene: TRBJ1-1
clone size: NA
V gene: TRBV9
CDR3 DNA: TGTGCCAGCAGCATCAGACAGGGGGCTTACACTGAAGCTTTCTTT
CDR3 protein: CASSIRQGAYTEAFF

D gene: NA
J gene: TRBJ2-1
clone size: once
V gene: TRBV3-1/TRBV3-2
CDR3 DNA: TGTGCCAGCAGCCTTTCATATGAGCAGTTCTTC
CDR3 protein: CASSLSYEQFF

D gene: NA
J gene: TRBJ1-6
clone size: NA
V gene: TRBV11-2
CDR3 DNA: TGTGCCAGCAGCTTTTGGTCAGATAATAATTCACCCCTCCACTTT
CDR3 protein: CASSFWSDNNSPLHF

D gene: NA
J gene: TRBJ2-2
clone size: few
V gene: TRBV19
CDR3 DNA: TGTGCCAGTAGTATCGGGCTGAGCCGGGAGCTGTTTTTT
CDR3 protein: CASSIGLSRELFF

D gene: TRBD2
J gene: TRBJ2-5
clone size: NA
V gene: TRBV9
CDR3 DNA: TGTGCCAGCAGCGTAGCCCCTAGCGGGGGCCAAGAGACCCAGTACTTC
CDR3 protein: CASSVAPSGGQETQYF

D gene: NA
J gene: TRBJ2-3
clone size: NA
V gene: TRBV30
CDR3 DNA: TGTGCCTGGACTTACAGGGTTGGCACAGATACGCAGTATTTT
CDR3 protein: CAWTYRVGTDTQYF

D gene: NA
J gene: TRBJ2-1
clone size: NA
V gene: TRBV6-6
CDR3 DNA: TGTGCCAGCAGTTACTCGTTGCTACCCTCGTTCTTC
CDR3 protein: CASSYSLLPSFF

D gene: TRBD2
J gene: TRBJ2-1
clone size: few
V gene: TRBV7-2
CDR3 DNA: TGTGCCAGCAGCTCCCGCGTTGGGGGGGTATATGAGCAGTTCTTC
CDR3 protein: CASSSRVGGVYEQFF

D gene: TRBD1
J gene: TRBJ1-2
clone size: few
V gene: TRBV27
CDR3 DNA: TGTGCCAGCAGTTTGTTGGGAGGACAGGGGATCTATGGCTACACCTTC
CDR3 protein: CASSLLGGQGIYGYTF

D gene: NA
J gene: TRBJ2-7
clone size: NA
V gene: TRBV11-1
CDR3 DNA: TGTGCCAGCAGCTCGGACATCCCGGGCGAGCAGTACTTC
CDR3 protein: CASSSDIPGEQYF

D gene: NA
J gene: TRBJ2-7
clone size: NA
V gene: TRBV27
CDR3 DNA: TGTGCCAGCAGTTTACAAGGTCCTACCCTCCTCTACGAGCAGTACTTC
CDR3 protein: CASSLQGPTLLYEQYF

D gene: NA
J gene: TRBJ2-1
clone size: NA
V gene: TRBV6-5
CDR3 DNA: TGTGCCAGCATGGGGAATGAGCAGTTCTTC
CDR3 protein: CASMGNEQFF

D gene: NA
J gene: TRBJ2-3
clone size: once
V gene: TRBV5-6
CDR3 DNA: TGTGCCAGCAGCTTGGGGGCAGGCAGGACAGATACGCAGTATTTT
CDR3 protein: CASSLGAGRTDTQYF

D gene: NA
J gene: TRBJ1-2
clone size: once
V gene: TRBV7-8
CDR3 DNA: TGTGCCAGCAGCTTAGAATATGGCAGGGGCTATGGCTACACCTTC
CDR3 protein: CASSLEYGRGYGYTF

D gene: NA
J gene: TRBJ2-2
clone size: NA
V gene: TRBV5-1
CDR3 DNA: TGCGCCAGCAGCTTGCCAGGGGCGACTAACACCGGGGAGCTGTTTTTT
CDR3 protein: CASSLPGATNTGELFF

D gene: NA
J gene: TRBJ2-1
clone size: NA
V gene: TRBV29-1
CDR3 DNA: TGCAGCGTTGGCGGACGTAGGGACAATGAGCAGTTCTTC
CDR3 protein: CSVGGRRDNEQFF

D gene: TRBD1
J gene: TRBJ2-6
clone size: NA
V gene: TRBV5-1
CDR3 DNA: TGCGCCAGCAGCTTTTGGGACAGCAGCTCTGGGGCCAACGTCCTGACTTTC
CDR3 protein: CASSFWDSSSGANVLTF

D gene: NA
J gene: TRBJ1-5
clone size: NA
V gene: TRBV28
CDR3 DNA: TGTGCCAGCAGGGAGCGGGGGGAAAATCAGCCCCAGCATTTT
CDR3 protein: CASRERGENQPQHF

D gene: NA
J gene: TRBJ2-7
clone size: NA
V gene: TRBV6-5
CDR3 DNA: TGTGCCAGCAACCCGAGGCAGGGCTACGAGCAGTACTTC
CDR3 protein: CASNPRQGYEQYF

D gene: NA
J gene: TRBJ2-1
clone size: NA
V gene: TRBV7-6
CDR3 DNA: TGTGCCAGCAGCTTAGTAGCCAATGAGCAGTTCTTC
CDR3 protein: CASSLVANEQFF

D gene: TRBD1
J gene: TRBJ1-1
clone size: NA
V gene: TRBV6-4
CDR3 DNA: TGTGCCAGCAGCCATTTGGTTGGGACAGCCACTGAAGCTTTCTTT
CDR3 protein: CASSHLVGTATEAFF

D gene: NA
J gene: TRBJ2-3
clone size: NA
V gene: TRBV19
CDR3 DNA: TGTGCCAGTAGTATTTCCGGGCAGGCCCTTTTGAGTACGCAGTATTTT
CDR3 protein: CASSISGQALLSTQYF

D gene: NA
J gene: TRBJ2-1
clone size: NA
V gene: TRBV10-3
CDR3 DNA: TGTGCCATCAGCCGGGCCCAAGGGGATGAGCAGTTCTTC
CDR3 protein: CAISRAQGDEQFF

D gene: NA
J gene: TRBJ1-3
clone size: few
V gene: TRBV7-2
CDR3 DNA: TGTGCCAGCAGCGGGACGGGAGGAAACACCATATATTTT
CDR3 protein: CASSGTGGNTIYF

D gene: NA
J gene: TRBJ1-6
clone size: NA
V gene: TRBV6-2/TRBV6-3
CDR3 DNA: TGTGCCAGCAGTTACCTTCCGGACGGTTGGATCCCTTCACCCCTCCACTTT
CDR3 protein: CASSYLPDGWIPSPLHF

D gene: NA
J gene: TRBJ1-2
clone size: NA
V gene: TRBV19
CDR3 DNA: TGTGCCCGCTGGACAGCCCATGCAGCTTATGGCTACACCTTC
CDR3 protein: CARWTAHAAYGYTF

D gene: TRBD1
J gene: TRBJ1-1
clone size: NA
V gene: TRBV11-3
CDR3 DNA: TGTGCCAGCAGCCCAGGGACAGGGGGCTTGTACACTGAAGCTTTCTTT
CDR3 protein: CASSPGTGGLYTEAFF

D gene: TRBD1
J gene: TRBJ2-2
clone size: once
V gene: TRBV6-5
CDR3 DNA: TGTGCCAGCAGTTACGGGACAGCGAACACCGGGGAGCTGTTTTTT
CDR3 protein: CASSYGTANTGELFF